This T cell receptor (beta chain) was identified during a study of blood T cells in healthy people across ages (dated by TCRdb to about 2015). Regarding the study in general: In model experiments, template switching captured roughly one uniquely barcoded TCR beta cDNA molecule for every two T cells. To avoid experimental bias, donors of different ages were spread randomly across the sequencing lanes. The donors were divided into four age groups: young (average approximately 17 years), middle-aged (almost 40), aged (about 61) and long-lived (about 90). Using deep sequencing normalized with unique cDNA molecular identifiers, the study measured how TCR beta repertoire diversity changes with age. The study analyzed two additional independent replicas of 1 million unique cDNA reads from the same blood draw for two donors, one aged 18 to 29 and one aged 80 or older.

The 40 or so donors, aged about 6 to 100 years, were systemically healthy Caucasian individuals from Russia. About 9.6 milliliters of peripheral blood were collected from each donor into EDTA-treated Vacutainer tubes. Ficoll-Paque density-gradient centrifugation was used to isolate PBMCs, with at least 6.5 million per sample. Total RNA, at least 5 micrograms per sample, was extracted from PBMCs with Trizol reagent. Naive CD45RAhigh/CD27high T cell percentages were measured by flow cytometry on a PBMC aliquot from every donor. The library came from 5' RACE. The sequencer was an Illumina HiSeq 2500. A second PCR of about 7 to 12 cycles was run with a J-beta primer mix and a sample-barcoded 5' primer. Each TCR beta cDNA molecule received a unique molecular identifier from a template-switch 5' adaptor carrying 12 random nucleotides. Each sample yielded at least 2.5 million CDR3-containing paired-end reads. The Mint cDNA synthesis kit, primed by a TRBC-specific oligonucleotide, was used to synthesize first-strand cDNA from all RNA. All cDNA was treated with uracil-DNA glycosylase and then went through a first 18-cycle PCR with the universal primers M1SS and BC2_uni_R. Per the authors' processing: Normalization of each sample was performed by random selection of 1 million high-quality reads, each carrying a distinct molecular identifier. Reads with shared molecular identifiers were discarded instead of being binned into consensus sequences. CDR3 identification, clonotype clustering and error correction used MiTCR with a Q25 quality threshold and the strictest error-elimination algorithm. A nonparametric unseen species model with Euler transformation was used to estimate a lower bound on total TCR beta diversity. Using fastp at Q25 and MiXCR, TCRdb reprocessed the public reads and kept productive beta chains. Rows with a matching CDR3 protein are joined into one entry that keeps the most common DNA and genes. The authors' filters were not applied to this entry. This sample is represented by approximately 810,000 distinct CDR3 sequences; 29% of them were singletons. 17% of the sample is in the top ten clones.

What the research found in general, with its limitations: A strong correlation was found between observed TCR beta diversity and the percentage of naive T cells measured by flow cytometry. Estimates of total diversity based on one million sequenced T cells were considered lower bounds and underestimates. Compared with the aged group, more naive CD4+ T cells, fewer expanded clones and increased TCR diversity were shown by the long-lived group, suggesting age selection. Since profiling was done on bulk unsorted PBMCs, naive and antigen-experienced compartments could not be conclusively compared. Observed TCR beta diversity per million T cells fell roughly linearly with age, and a significant reduction was already apparent by age around 39. Because the CMV infection status of the donors was unknown, age-related changes in expanded clonotypes may potentially have been confounded.

Concerning this clonotype: Its antigen is still unknown. An end of the junction differs from the germline gene, which may be a read error.

Looking up the germline V gene (reference sequence) yields CDR1 SEHNR and CDR2 FQNEAQ. From cysteine to phenylalanine, the CDR3 is 12 amino acids long. Left in the record is the CDR3 DNA by itself, 36 bases read in frame from the first base. The sequence is built from TRBV7-9 and TRBJ2-5, with no confident D gene call. Sequencing was carried out using blood. This sequence originates from a woman older than 75 in good health. CDR3 loop: CAGSLSGETQYF. The sequence in DNA is TGTGCCGGCAGCTTAAGTGGGGAGACCCAGTACTTC.